Listed here is a single TCR beta chain. What it binds is unknown. Primers: 60 Vbeta forward and 13 Jbeta reverse. The table came from immunoSEQ multiplex PCR; TCRdb's copy has only in-frame clones and leaves some out. This sample lists fewer than 130,000 clones; its ten largest clones have 0.5% to 0.7%. These data come from a study of cytomegalovirus exposure and HLA in healthy donors. General study results and limits: As a later analysis showed, a missense DCLRE1C variant was linked to trimming of TCR beta V- and J-genes. The productive fraction for most TCR beta V segments was about 90% or about 30% in an earlier analysis. Among TCR beta chains, those listed as cytomegalovirus-associated numbered over 150.

The CDR3 runs to 17 residues. Trimming took off 2 bases at V and 2 bases at J, with 16 bases between the two ends. Per germline, CDR1 MGHDK and CDR2 SYGVNS. The source material was PBMCs. This receptor was identified in a man aged 45-60 years in good health and CMV-seronegative. This chain joins TRBV25-1 and TRBJ2-1, with unresolved D. The CDR3 DNA reads as TGTGCCAGCAGTGAAGCTCCGTTGAACAGACCCTACAATGAGCAGTTCTTC. As protein: CASSEAPLNRPYNEQFF.